This is a list of T cell receptor beta chains from one sample in a study of control samples from healthy donors and cancer patients. Data came from immunoSEQ multiplex PCR; TCRdb stores just in-frame clones and leaves some out. The data contain 90,000 or so clones, 70% to 90% of them singletons. Sequenced: blood. The receptors come from a woman between 50 and 59 years old in good health. Each CDR3 is given with its conserved first and last residue. The order of the fields is CDR3 length, J gene, D gene, V gene, clone size, CDR3 DNA, CDR3 protein. A D gene is named only where the DNA matches it firmly. Clone size, where shown, is once, few, many, or a class for clones that have expanded.

cdr3_length: 15; j_call: TRBJ1-4; d_call: TRBD1; v_call: TRBV11-2; clone_size: -; cdr3_nt: TGTGCCAGCAGCTTAGTCGGGCAGGGGGGGCAAAAACTGTTTTTT; cdr3_aa: CASSLVGQGGQKLFF
cdr3_length: 16; j_call: TRBJ1-1; d_call: -; v_call: TRBV5-8; clone_size: -; cdr3_nt: TGTGCCAGCAGCTCGGCTCTAGATCTCAGGAGGACTGAAGCTTTCTTT; cdr3_aa: CASSSALDLRRTEAFF
cdr3_length: 15; j_call: TRBJ1-2; d_call: TRBD1; v_call: TRBV27; clone_size: once; cdr3_nt: TGTGCCAGCAGGGGGACAGGGAAAGGAGAGGGTGGCTACACCTTC; cdr3_aa: CASRGTGKGEGGYTF
cdr3_length: 15; j_call: TRBJ2-3; d_call: -; v_call: TRBV6-4; clone_size: -; cdr3_nt: TGTGCCAGCAGTGAGTCGGGTGGTGGTCCAGATACGCAGTATTTT; cdr3_aa: CASSESGGGPDTQYF
cdr3_length: 17; j_call: TRBJ2-1; d_call: -; v_call: TRBV14; clone_size: -; cdr3_nt: TGTGCCAGCAGCCCCCGGGGAGGGGGGGGGCTCTACAATGAGCAGTTCTTC; cdr3_aa: CASSPRGGGGLYNEQFF
cdr3_length: 13; j_call: TRBJ2-5; d_call: -; v_call: TRBV29-1; clone_size: -; cdr3_nt: TGCAGCGTCTTGGGGGGTTTCCAAGAGACCCAGTACTTC; cdr3_aa: CSVLGGFQETQYF
cdr3_length: 13; j_call: TRBJ1-3; d_call: -; v_call: TRBV12-3/TRBV12-4; clone_size: -; cdr3_nt: TGTGCCAGCAACGTCAATTTCAGAAACACCATATATTTT; cdr3_aa: CASNVNFRNTIYF
cdr3_length: 13; j_call: TRBJ1-1; d_call: -; v_call: TRBV19; clone_size: -; cdr3_nt: TGTGCCAGTAGTATGTGGGGTCTAACTGAAGCTTTCTTT; cdr3_aa: CASSMWGLTEAFF
cdr3_length: 16; j_call: TRBJ2-7; d_call: TRBD2; v_call: TRBV19; clone_size: -; cdr3_nt: TGTGCCAGTAGTATCAAGGTTAGCGGGAGTTTCTACGAGCAGTACTTC; cdr3_aa: CASSIKVSGSFYEQYF
cdr3_length: 13; j_call: TRBJ2-5; d_call: TRBD2; v_call: TRBV20-1; clone_size: -; cdr3_nt: TGCAGTGCTAGTAGCGGGATCGCGGGGACCCAGTACTTC; cdr3_aa: CSASSGIAGTQYF
cdr3_length: 15; j_call: TRBJ2-7; d_call: TRBD1; v_call: TRBV5-6; clone_size: few; cdr3_nt: TGTGCCAGCAGCTTGGCCGGGACAGGCCGGAGGGAGCAGTACTTC; cdr3_aa: CASSLAGTGRREQYF
cdr3_length: 16; j_call: TRBJ2-3; d_call: TRBD2; v_call: TRBV7-9; clone_size: -; cdr3_nt: TGTGCCAGCAGCCGAAGCGGGGGCCTTAGCACAGATACGCAGTATTTT; cdr3_aa: CASSRSGGLSTDTQYF
cdr3_length: 14; j_call: TRBJ1-1; d_call: -; v_call: TRBV19; clone_size: -; cdr3_nt: TGTGCCAGTACCTTAGGGGGGGTAAACACTGAAGCTTTCTTT; cdr3_aa: CASTLGGVNTEAFF
cdr3_length: 16; j_call: TRBJ2-4; d_call: -; v_call: TRBV21-1; clone_size: once; cdr3_nt: TGTGCCAGCAGCGCCCGACTAGCGGGAGGGCCGAACATTCAGTACTTC; cdr3_aa: CASSARLAGGPNIQYF
cdr3_length: 15; j_call: TRBJ1-4; d_call: -; v_call: TRBV6-1; clone_size: -; cdr3_nt: TGTGCCAGCAGTGATACAATTAGGACTAATGAAAAACTGTTTTTT; cdr3_aa: CASSDTIRTNEKLFF
cdr3_length: 19; j_call: TRBJ1-6; d_call: -; v_call: TRBV27; clone_size: -; cdr3_nt: TGTGCCAGCAGTTTATCATTACAAATTCGAAGCTCCTATAATTCACCCCTCCACTTT; cdr3_aa: CASSLSLQIRSSYNSPLHF
cdr3_length: 12; j_call: TRBJ2-1; d_call: -; v_call: TRBV25-1; clone_size: few; cdr3_nt: TGTGCCAGCACTGGGGAATTAGATGAGCAGTTCTTC; cdr3_aa: CASTGELDEQFF
cdr3_length: 16; j_call: TRBJ1-5; d_call: -; v_call: TRBV6-5; clone_size: -; cdr3_nt: TGTGCCAGCAGTTCGGCGACGGTTACCGGCAATCAGCCCCAGCATTTT; cdr3_aa: CASSSATVTGNQPQHF
cdr3_length: 15; j_call: TRBJ1-1; d_call: TRBD1; v_call: TRBV7-2; clone_size: -; cdr3_nt: TGTGCCAGCAGCTTGAGTACAGGGGTTGCCACTGAAGCTTTCTTT; cdr3_aa: CASSLSTGVATEAFF
cdr3_length: 14; j_call: TRBJ2-3; d_call: -; v_call: TRBV9; clone_size: -; cdr3_nt: TGTGCCAGCAGCGTAGACCTAGTCACAGATACGCAGTATTTT; cdr3_aa: CASSVDLVTDTQYF
cdr3_length: 16; j_call: TRBJ2-1; d_call: -; v_call: TRBV9; clone_size: -; cdr3_nt: TGTGCCAGCAGCGCTGGAGACAGGCTATCCTACAATGAGCAGTTCTTC; cdr3_aa: CASSAGDRLSYNEQFF
cdr3_length: 17; j_call: TRBJ2-5; d_call: -; v_call: TRBV3-1/TRBV3-2; clone_size: -; cdr3_nt: TGTGCCAGCAGCCAAGTGCGGCGACAACCTCGGTGGGAGACCCAGTACTTC; cdr3_aa: CASSQVRRQPRWETQYF
cdr3_length: 10; j_call: TRBJ2-3; d_call: -; v_call: TRBV11-2; clone_size: -; cdr3_nt: TGTGCCAGCAGGGCAGATACGCAGTATTTT; cdr3_aa: CASRADTQYF
cdr3_length: 15; j_call: TRBJ2-5; d_call: TRBD2; v_call: TRBV5-1; clone_size: -; cdr3_nt: TGCGCCAGCAGCTTGGAATTCCTAGCGGGAGGGACCCAGTACTTC; cdr3_aa: CASSLEFLAGGTQYF
cdr3_length: 14; j_call: TRBJ2-2; d_call: -; v_call: TRBV29-1; clone_size: once; cdr3_nt: TGCAGCGTTAACTGGGCCGGTGACACCGGGGAGCTGTTTTTT; cdr3_aa: CSVNWAGDTGELFF
cdr3_length: 14; j_call: TRBJ1-1; d_call: TRBD1; v_call: TRBV7-9; clone_size: -; cdr3_nt: TGTGCCAGCAGCTCGACAGGGATCAACACTGAAGCTTTCTTT; cdr3_aa: CASSSTGINTEAFF
cdr3_length: 13; j_call: TRBJ1-5; d_call: TRBD1; v_call: TRBV6-5; clone_size: -; cdr3_nt: TGTGCCAGCTACGACAGGGTCAATCAGCCCCAGCATTTT; cdr3_aa: CASYDRVNQPQHF
cdr3_length: 14; j_call: TRBJ1-6; d_call: TRBD1; v_call: TRBV6-5; clone_size: -; cdr3_nt: TGTGCCAGCAGTCGTGGACAGGGTAACTCACCCCTCCACTTT; cdr3_aa: CASSRGQGNSPLHF
cdr3_length: 14; j_call: TRBJ1-4; d_call: TRBD1; v_call: TRBV5-1; clone_size: -; cdr3_nt: TGCGCCAGCAGCCCGGGACAGCGTAATGAAAAACTGTTTTTT; cdr3_aa: CASSPGQRNEKLFF
cdr3_length: 13; j_call: TRBJ2-7; d_call: -; v_call: TRBV12-3/TRBV12-4; clone_size: -; cdr3_nt: TGTGCCAGCAGCAGTAGTATGTCCTACGAGCAGTACTTC; cdr3_aa: CASSSSMSYEQYF
cdr3_length: 17; j_call: TRBJ1-4; d_call: TRBD1; v_call: TRBV5-1; clone_size: -; cdr3_nt: TGCGCCAGCAGCCCCGGGACAGGGGCTCCCGGAGGGGAAAAACTGTTTTTT; cdr3_aa: CASSPGTGAPGGEKLFF
cdr3_length: 15; j_call: TRBJ1-5; d_call: -; v_call: TRBV7-9; clone_size: -; cdr3_nt: TGTGCCAGCAGTCGATGGGAAGAGGGCAATCAGCCCCAGCATTTT; cdr3_aa: CASSRWEEGNQPQHF
cdr3_length: 12; j_call: TRBJ2-7; d_call: -; v_call: TRBV5-6; clone_size: once; cdr3_nt: TGTGCCAGCGCTCGGACGGCCTACGAGCAGTACTTC; cdr3_aa: CASARTAYEQYF
cdr3_length: 14; j_call: TRBJ1-1; d_call: -; v_call: TRBV4-3; clone_size: -; cdr3_nt: TGCGCCAGCAGCCAAGAAGGCGGGAACACTGAAGCTTTCTTT; cdr3_aa: CASSQEGGNTEAFF
cdr3_length: 16; j_call: TRBJ1-1; d_call: -; v_call: TRBV11-3; clone_size: once; cdr3_nt: TGTGCCAGCAGCAGGCGCGCGGGGGAAGTGAACACTGAAGCTTTCTTT; cdr3_aa: CASSRRAGEVNTEAFF
cdr3_length: 19; j_call: TRBJ1-5; d_call: TRBD1; v_call: TRBV29-1; clone_size: -; cdr3_nt: TGCAGCGTTGAAGACTGGTGTTCTGTCGGACAGGGTCAGAATCAGCCCCAGCATTTT; cdr3_aa: CSVEDWCSVGQGQNQPQHF
cdr3_length: 17; j_call: TRBJ2-6; d_call: TRBD1; v_call: TRBV7-2; clone_size: -; cdr3_nt: TGTGCCAGCAGCTTATTTGGCAGGGGGCAAGGGGCCAACGTCCTGACTTTC; cdr3_aa: CASSLFGRGQGANVLTF
cdr3_length: 17; j_call: TRBJ2-1; d_call: TRBD2; v_call: TRBV7-6; clone_size: -; cdr3_nt: TGTGCCAGCAGCTCCAAACTACTAGCGGGAGACTCCAATGAGCAGTTCTTC; cdr3_aa: CASSSKLLAGDSNEQFF
cdr3_length: 17; j_call: TRBJ2-7; d_call: TRBD2; v_call: TRBV5-1; clone_size: -; cdr3_nt: TGCGCCAGCAGCACGTCTAGGACTAGCGGGAGGGCCCACGAGCAGTACTTC; cdr3_aa: CASSTSRTSGRAHEQYF
cdr3_length: 13; j_call: TRBJ1-2; d_call: -; v_call: TRBV6-6; clone_size: -; cdr3_nt: TGTGCCAGCAGGGAGACAGGTAGTCCCGGCTACACCTTC; cdr3_aa: CASRETGSPGYTF
cdr3_length: 14; j_call: TRBJ1-2; d_call: -; v_call: TRBV4-3; clone_size: -; cdr3_nt: TGCGCCAGCAGCCAATCACTCAGGGGCAGCGGCTACACCTTC; cdr3_aa: CASSQSLRGSGYTF
cdr3_length: 14; j_call: TRBJ2-7; d_call: TRBD1; v_call: TRBV29-1; clone_size: -; cdr3_nt: TGCAGCGTTCTCCGGGACAGGGATGCCTACGAGCAGTACTTC; cdr3_aa: CSVLRDRDAYEQYF
cdr3_length: 11; j_call: TRBJ1-1; d_call: -; v_call: TRBV6-5; clone_size: -; cdr3_nt: TGTGCCAGCAGGCGCGACACTGAAGCTTTCTTT; cdr3_aa: CASRRDTEAFF
cdr3_length: 18; j_call: TRBJ2-5; d_call: TRBD2; v_call: TRBV7-6; clone_size: -; cdr3_nt: TGTGCCAGCAGCTTAGAGCTGGCGGGAGGGTCGTGGTCAGAGACCCAGTACTTC; cdr3_aa: CASSLELAGGSWSETQYF
cdr3_length: 14; j_call: TRBJ2-5; d_call: TRBD2; v_call: TRBV9; clone_size: -; cdr3_nt: TGTGCCAGCAGCCCCCTGGGGGGGGGAGAGACCCAGTACTTC; cdr3_aa: CASSPLGGGETQYF
cdr3_length: 15; j_call: TRBJ2-7; d_call: -; v_call: TRBV28; clone_size: -; cdr3_nt: TGTGCCAGCAGTTTGAGGGCTAGCAGTTACTACGAGCAGTACTTC; cdr3_aa: CASSLRASSYYEQYF
cdr3_length: 17; j_call: TRBJ2-7; d_call: TRBD2; v_call: TRBV28; clone_size: -; cdr3_nt: TGTGCCAGCATGTGGGGTCGACTAGCGGACATCTCCTACGAGCAGTACTTC; cdr3_aa: CASMWGRLADISYEQYF
cdr3_length: 14; j_call: TRBJ2-7; d_call: TRBD1; v_call: TRBV2; clone_size: -; cdr3_nt: TGTGCCAGCAGAGGGGACAGGTCTTCCTACGAGCAGTACTTC; cdr3_aa: CASRGDRSSYEQYF
cdr3_length: 10; j_call: TRBJ1-2; d_call: -; v_call: TRBV28; clone_size: -; cdr3_nt: TGTGCCAGCAGTCTTAATGGCTACACCTTC; cdr3_aa: CASSLNGYTF
cdr3_length: 15; j_call: TRBJ2-1; d_call: -; v_call: TRBV11-2; clone_size: -; cdr3_nt: TGTGCCAGCGCTAAAGGCAGACCCTCCTACAATGAGCAGTTCTTC; cdr3_aa: CASAKGRPSYNEQFF
cdr3_length: 10; j_call: TRBJ2-5; d_call: -; v_call: TRBV11-3; clone_size: -; cdr3_nt: TGTGCCAGCGGCCAAGAGACCCAGTACTTC; cdr3_aa: CASGQETQYF
cdr3_length: 14; j_call: TRBJ1-4; d_call: -; v_call: TRBV27; clone_size: -; cdr3_nt: TGTGCCAGCAGTCCAAGCGGGGGTAATGAAAAACTGTTTTTT; cdr3_aa: CASSPSGGNEKLFF
cdr3_length: 15; j_call: TRBJ1-4; d_call: -; v_call: TRBV28; clone_size: once; cdr3_nt: TGTGCCAGCACCAGCCCGACAGGCTTTGGTGAAAAACTGTTTTTT; cdr3_aa: CASTSPTGFGEKLFF
cdr3_length: 15; j_call: TRBJ2-7; d_call: -; v_call: TRBV4-3; clone_size: -; cdr3_nt: TGCGCCAGCAGCCAGCTTACCGGGACTCAATACGAGCAGTACTTC; cdr3_aa: CASSQLTGTQYEQYF